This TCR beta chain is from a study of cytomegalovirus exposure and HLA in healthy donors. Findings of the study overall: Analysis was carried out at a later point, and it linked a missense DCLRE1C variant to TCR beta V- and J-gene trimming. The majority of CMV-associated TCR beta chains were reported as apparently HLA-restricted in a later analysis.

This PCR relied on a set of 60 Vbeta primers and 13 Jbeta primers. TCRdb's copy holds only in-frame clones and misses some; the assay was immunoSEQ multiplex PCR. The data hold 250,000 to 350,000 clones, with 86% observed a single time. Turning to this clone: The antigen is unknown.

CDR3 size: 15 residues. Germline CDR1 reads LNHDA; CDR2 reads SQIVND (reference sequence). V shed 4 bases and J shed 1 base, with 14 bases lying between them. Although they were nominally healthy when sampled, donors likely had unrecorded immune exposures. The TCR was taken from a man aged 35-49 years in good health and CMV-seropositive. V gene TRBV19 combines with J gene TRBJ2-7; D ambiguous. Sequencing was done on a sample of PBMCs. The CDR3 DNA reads TGTGCCAGTAGTAAGAGCCGGGTTAGTTCCTACGAGCAGTACTTC. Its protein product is CASSKSRVSSYEQYF. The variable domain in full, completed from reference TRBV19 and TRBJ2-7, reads DGGITQSPKYLFRKEGQNVTLSCEQNLNHDAMYWYRQDPGQGLRLIYYSQIVNDFQKGDIAEGYSVSREKKESFPLTVTSAQKNPTAFYLCASSKSRVSSYEQYFGPGTRLTVT.